Below are 22 T cell receptor beta chains sequenced from a single sample in a study of synovial regulatory T cells in juvenile arthritis. Data came from immunoSEQ multiplex PCR; TCRdb stores just in-frame clones and leaves some out. The listing records some 7,700 clones. Sequencing was carried out using Treg cells from blood. The sample's subset: remaining (HLA-DR-negative) circulating blood Treg cells. Receptors originate from a donor younger than 30 with juvenile idiopathic arthritis.

This chain joins TRBV10-2 and TRBJ2-7. The CDR3 length is 14 residues. No DNA sequence is on record. Germline lookup yields CDR1 WSHSY and CDR2 SAAADI. CDR3 region: CASSDPTGDYEQYF.

The chain has TRBV6-5 and TRBJ2-7; TCRdb gives TRBD1 as the D gene, but with no DNA this cannot be confirmed. Germline assignment: CDR1 MNHEY and CDR2 SVGAGI. This CDR3 is 14 amino acids long. No coding sequence is recorded. CDR3 loop: CASRSDRRLDEQYF.

This chain uses TRBV27 with TRBJ2-7. Germline lookup yields CDR1 MNHEY and CDR2 SMNVEV (reference sequence). The CDR3 covers 18 residues. DNA is not on record. This CDR3 reads CASSLALPGTVLSYEQYF.

J is TRBJ1-1 and V is TRBV6-6; checking the TCRdb D call of TRBD1 is not possible without DNA. This CDR3 contains 14 residues. The record lacks a DNA sequence. The V gene's germline CDR1 is MNHNY and CDR2 SVGAGI (reference sequence). CDR3 protein: CASSWDIMNTEAFF.

The V and J genes are TRBV18 and TRBJ1-1; absent DNA, TCRdb's TRBD1 call cannot be checked. CDR3 length: 16 amino acids. No DNA accompanies this entry. Germline V lookup: CDR1 KGHSH, CDR2 LQKENI. The CDR3 sequence is CASSPFITGSNTEAFF. The full variable domain, in which reference TRBV18 and TRBJ1-1 provide the parts outside the CDR3, is NAGVMQNPRHLVRRRGQEARLRCSPMKGHSHVYWYRQLPEEGLKFMVYLQKENIIDESGMPKERFSAEFPKEGPSILRIQQVVRGDSAAYFCASSPFITGSNTEAFFGQGTRLTVV.

The rearrangement links TRBV27 to TRBJ2-3; TCRdb's D gene call, TRBD1, goes unchecked for lack of DNA. The CDR3 is made up of 16 amino acids. No DNA sequence was recorded. CDR1 is MNHEY and CDR2 is SMNVEV in the germline V gene (reference sequence). CDR3 residues: CASSGPGQARSKGQYF.

This chain joins TRBV5-4 and TRBJ2-1; TCRdb names TRBD2, which stays unverified in the absence of DNA. The CDR3 consists of 15 residues. No DNA has been recorded. Germline V gene lookup returns CDR1 SGHNT and CDR2 YYREEE (reference sequence). The CDR3 spells CASSFGLSRVGEQFF.

The V gene is TRBV7-2, the J gene TRBJ2-6; the TCRdb D gene call, TRBD2, has no DNA to confirm it. Germline CDR1 is SGHTA and CDR2 is FQGNSA. The CDR3 is 16 residues long. Only the protein is available. CDR3 sequence: CASSWTSGTGANVLTF.

The chain carries TRBV13 and TRBJ1-2; TCRdb calls TRBD1, which cannot be checked without DNA. Per germline, CDR1 PRHDT and CDR2 FYEKMQ (reference sequence). This CDR3 is 14 amino acids long. This entry has no DNA. CDR3 loop: CACWPQGANYGYTF.

The chain carries TRBV29-1 and TRBJ2-4; TCRdb picks TRBD1, but there is no DNA to check that call. This CDR3 comprises 13 residues. No DNA has been recorded. Germline values: CDR1 SQVTM, CDR2 ANQGSEA. CDR3: CSVEDQPRNIQYF.

J is TRBJ2-2 and V is TRBV6-5; the TCRdb D gene call, TRBD2, has no DNA to confirm it. CDR1 is MNHEY and CDR2 is SVGAGI in the germline V gene. This CDR3 has 15 residues. Only the protein is available. CDR3 in amino acids: CASSYTPANTGELFF.

The chain carries TRBV10-2 and TRBJ1-2; TCRdb indicates TRBD1, and absent DNA this call remains unverified. This CDR3 comprises 13 residues. The DNA is unrecorded. The germline V gene encodes CDR1 WSHSY and CDR2 SAAADI. CDR3 sequence reads: CASSDPDSYGYTF.

CDR3: CASSLSGELFF. The V and J genes are TRBV2 and TRBJ2-2; TCRdb proposes TRBD2, but this gene call is untestable without DNA. Germline V gives CDR1 SNHLY, CDR2 FYNNEI. The CDR3 extends over 11 amino acids. The DNA sequence is not available.

The chain is built from TRBV27 and TRBJ1-1. Germline CDR1 MNHEY, CDR2 SMNVEV (reference sequence). The CDR3 is 12 amino acids. No DNA has been recorded. CDR3 region: CASSLLGGAAFF.

CDR3 region: CASSYRAGDTQYF. V is TRBV11-2 and J is TRBJ2-3; TCRdb lists TRBD1, though no DNA is available to test this call. The CDR3 runs 13 residues. Nucleotide data are not available. CDR1 is SGHAT, CDR2 FQNNGV, per germline.

V is TRBV29-1 and J is TRBJ1-2; the TRBD1 assignment by TCRdb is unverifiable without DNA. This CDR3 contains 13 residues. The DNA sequence is not available. Germline-derived CDR1 and CDR2 are SQVTM and ANQGSEA. This CDR3 is CSVESQGSYGYTF.

CDR3 amino acids: CASSLSGAEYEAFF. The rearrangement links TRBV7-3 to TRBJ1-1. The CDR3 spans 14 residues. No DNA sequence was recorded. In germline, CDR1 is SGHTA, CDR2 FQGTGA.

This chain connects TRBV28 to TRBJ1-5. The CDR3 is 15 amino acids. The coding DNA is unavailable. CDR1 and CDR2 (germline): MDHEN, SYDVKM. The CDR3 region is CASSHGGGSNQPQHF.

This rearrangement joins TRBV6-6 to TRBJ2-1. The CDR3 totals 14 residues. No DNA was logged. From germline, CDR1 is MNHNY and CDR2 SVGAGI (reference sequence). The CDR3 here is CASSYSRGLDEQFF.

CDR3 loop: CASKGGGSLFNYGYTF. The chain links TRBV25-1 to TRBJ1-2. This CDR3 comprises 16 residues. No DNA is listed. The V gene's germline CDR1 is MGHDK and CDR2 SYGVNS.

The chain is built from TRBV2 and TRBJ2-7. This CDR3 is 14 amino acids long. The nucleotide record is missing. Germline assignment: CDR1 SNHLY and CDR2 FYNNEI. The CDR3: CATTVRAPLYEQYF.

J is TRBJ2-5 and V is TRBV19; TCRdb names TRBD2, which stays unverified in the absence of DNA. Germline loops: CDR1 LNHDA, CDR2 SQIVND (reference sequence). The CDR3 consists of 14 residues. DNA for this receptor is not on file. CDR3 region: CASSYRGFGETQYF. Combining the CDR3 with reference TRBV19 and TRBJ2-5 gives the whole variable domain DGGITQSPKYLFRKEGQNVTLSCEQNLNHDAMYWYRQDPGQGLRLIYYSQIVNDFQKGDIAEGYSVSREKKESFPLTVTSAQKNPTAFYLCASSYRGFGETQYFGPGTRLLVL.